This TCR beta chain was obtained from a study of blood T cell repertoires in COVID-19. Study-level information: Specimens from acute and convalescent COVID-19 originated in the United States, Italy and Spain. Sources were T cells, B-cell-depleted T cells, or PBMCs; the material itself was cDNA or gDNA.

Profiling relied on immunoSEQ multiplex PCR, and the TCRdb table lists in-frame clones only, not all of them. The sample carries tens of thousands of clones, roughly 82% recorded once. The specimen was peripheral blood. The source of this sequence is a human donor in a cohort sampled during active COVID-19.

The CDR3 is CASSPSLNTGELFF. CDR3 sequence (DNA): TGTGCCAGCAGCCCCTCCTTGAACACCGGGGAGCTGTTTTTT. V and J are TRBV11-2 and TRBJ2-2; D is undetermined. The CDR3 has 14 amino acids. CDR1 is SGHAT and CDR2 is FQNNGV in the germline V gene. The germline V and J ends were trimmed by 5 bases and 1 base, with 8 bases remaining between them.